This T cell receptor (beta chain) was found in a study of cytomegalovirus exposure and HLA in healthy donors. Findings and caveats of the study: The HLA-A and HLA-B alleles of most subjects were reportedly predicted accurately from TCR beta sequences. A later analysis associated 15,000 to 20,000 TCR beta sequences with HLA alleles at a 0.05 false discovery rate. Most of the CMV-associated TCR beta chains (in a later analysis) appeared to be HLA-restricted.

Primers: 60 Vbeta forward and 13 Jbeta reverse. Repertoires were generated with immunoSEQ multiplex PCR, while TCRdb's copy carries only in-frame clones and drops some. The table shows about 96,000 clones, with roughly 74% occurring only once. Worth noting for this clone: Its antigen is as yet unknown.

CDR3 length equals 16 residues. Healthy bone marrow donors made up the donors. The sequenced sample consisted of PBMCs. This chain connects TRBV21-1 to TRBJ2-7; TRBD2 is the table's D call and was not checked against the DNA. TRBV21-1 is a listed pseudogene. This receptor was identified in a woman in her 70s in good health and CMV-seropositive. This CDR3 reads CASTKPSQREGREQYF. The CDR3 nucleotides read TGTGCCAGCACAAAACCATCCCAGCGGGAAGGTAGGGAGCAGTACTTC.